This is a list of T cell receptor beta chains from one sample in a study of T cells after yellow fever vaccination. Using its own MiXCR run on the 5' RACE reads, TCRdb lists one record per CDR3 protein. There are 80,000 to 100,000 distinct CDR3 sequences in the sample; roughly 5.2% occur only once, and under 50% lies in the top ten. The source material was CD8+ T cells sorted from PBMCs, sampled 10 days after the yellow fever booster vaccination. These receptors came from a man aged 18-30 years who received the YFV17D yellow fever vaccine. Each CDR3 is given with its conserved first and last residue. Each record gives: clone size, CDR3 length, V gene, D gene, J gene, CDR3 protein, CDR3 DNA. A D gene is named only where the DNA matches it firmly. Size is stated for part of the rows, as once, few or many counts, or as a class when the clone is expanded.

few,13,TRBV12-3/TRBV12-4,-,TRBJ2-4,CASRTRGKNIQYF,TGTGCCAGCAGGACCAGGGGCAAAAACATTCAGTACTTC
-,16,TRBV5-6,-,TRBJ1-1,CASSPLFSGQNTEAFF,TGTGCCAGCAGCCCCCTATTTTCCGGGCAGAACACTGAAGCTTTCTTT
few,19,TRBV4-1,TRBD2,TRBJ2-1,CASSLESRGGVGAYNEQFF,TGCGCCAGCAGCCTTGAGTCGCGGGGGGGCGTTGGGGCCTACAATGAGCAGTTCTTC
few,19,TRBV18,TRBD2,TRBJ2-3,CASSPDFGVQRGGGDTQYF,TGTGCCAGCTCACCAGATTTTGGCGTCCAGCGGGGGGGCGGTGATACGCAGTATTTT
-,12,TRBV6-2/TRBV6-3,-,TRBJ2-7,CASSYAAYEQYF,TGTGCCAGCAGTTACGCGGCCTACGAGCAGTACTTC
-,14,TRBV19,-,TRBJ2-5,CASTAGHQRGTQYF,TGTGCCAGTACCGCCGGGCACCAGCGCGGGACCCAGTACTTC
-,15,TRBV11-2,TRBD1,TRBJ1-1,CASSLAAGGSVEAFF,TGTGCCAGCAGCTTAGCGGCAGGGGGTTCGGTTGAAGCTTTCTTT
many,15,TRBV15,TRBD1,TRBJ2-2,CATRIQGFPTGELFF,TGTGCCACCAGAATACAGGGGTTCCCCACCGGGGAGCTGTTTTTT
-,14,TRBV29-1,-,TRBJ2-4,CSVESGPRGNIQYF,TGCAGCGTTGAATCTGGACCTAGGGGGAACATTCAGTACTTC
few,14,TRBV6-2/TRBV6-3,TRBD1,TRBJ2-1,CASGQGGAYNEQFF,TGTGCCAGTGGACAGGGCGGCGCCTACAATGAGCAGTTCTTC
few,13,TRBV29-1,-,TRBJ2-7,CSVVGGLSYEQYF,TGCAGCGTTGTGGGGGGGCTTTCCTACGAGCAGTACTTC
-,17,TRBV27,TRBD2,TRBJ2-2,CASSLLRGGHDTGELFF,TGTGCCAGCAGTTTATTGCGGGGGGGCCACGACACCGGGGAGCTGTTTTTT
-,18,TRBV7-8,TRBD1,TRBJ1-3,CASSLKAGDRGIGNTIYF,TGTGCCAGCAGCTTAAAGGCCGGGGACAGGGGAATTGGAAACACCATATATTTT
-,14,TRBV19,-,TRBJ2-7,CASSVSRARSEQYF,TGTGCCAGTAGTGTCTCGAGGGCCCGCAGCGAGCAGTACTTC
few,15,TRBV4-3,-,TRBJ1-1,CASSHKDGTYTEAFF,TGCGCCAGCAGCCATAAGGACGGCACCTACACTGAAGCTTTCTTT
-,13,TRBV7-2,-,TRBJ2-7,CASSRGQTYEQYF,TGTGCCAGCAGCAGAGGACAGACCTACGAGCAGTACTTC
-,16,TRBV4-1,-,TRBJ2-7,CASSRTPGTNGHEQYF,TGCGCCAGCAGCCGCACCCCCGGGACAAACGGGCACGAGCAGTACTTC
-,14,TRBV7-8,-,TRBJ2-5,CASSLGAGGETQYF,TGTGCCAGCAGCTTAGGGGCAGGTGGAGAGACCCAGTACTTC
-,15,TRBV2,-,TRBJ2-1,CASFVYGSSYNEQFF,TGTGCCAGCTTCGTTTACGGGAGCTCCTACAATGAGCAGTTCTTC
few,18,TRBV10-3,TRBD1,TRBJ2-6,CAISEVSGGNSGANVLTF,TGTGCCATCAGTGAGGTGTCAGGGGGTAACTCTGGGGCCAACGTCCTGACTTTC
few,15,TRBV4-3,-,TRBJ1-3,CASSQDRDSGNTIYF,TGCGCCAGCAGCCAAGATAGAGACTCTGGAAACACCATATATTTT
many,12,TRBV27,-,TRBJ1-5,CASSYHGQPQHF,TGTGCCAGCAGTTATCATGGCCAGCCCCAGCATTTT
few,14,TRBV29-1,TRBD1,TRBJ2-3,CSVGTGEYTDTQYF,TGCAGCGTCGGGACAGGGGAATACACAGATACGCAGTATTTT
-,14,TRBV20-1,TRBD1,TRBJ2-3,CSARGQGGVDTQYF,TGCAGTGCTAGAGGACAGGGGGGGGTGGATACGCAGTATTTT
-,12,TRBV24-1,-,TRBJ2-3,CATRGDWDTQYF,TGTGCCACCAGGGGGGATTGGGATACGCAGTATTTT
few,15,TRBV9,-,TRBJ1-2,CASSVGGFTLYGYTF,TGTGCCAGCAGCGTAGGAGGGTTTACCCTCTATGGCTACACCTTC
-,14,TRBV6-5,TRBD1,TRBJ1-5,CASSRTGGRQPQHF,TGTGCCAGCAGCCGGACAGGGGGCAGGCAGCCCCAGCATTTT
medium-sized,15,TRBV6-4,TRBD2,TRBJ2-3,CASSETSGGADTQYF,TGTGCCAGCAGTGAAACTAGCGGGGGGGCAGATACGCAGTATTTT
many,13,TRBV4-2,-,TRBJ2-3,CASSQAFADTQYF,TGTGCCAGCAGCCAAGCCTTCGCAGATACGCAGTATTTT
-,15,TRBV7-2,-,TRBJ2-3,CASSLEGGLTDTQYF,TGTGCCAGCAGCTTAGAGGGGGGGCTCACAGATACGCAGTATTTT
-,13,TRBV12-3/TRBV12-4,-,TRBJ2-5,CASSWDLGETQYF,TGTGCCAGCAGCTGGGATCTCGGGGAGACCCAGTACTTC
few,16,TRBV7-6,TRBD2,TRBJ2-1,CASSPYPRGDYNEQFF,TGTGCCAGCAGCCCCTACCCGCGGGGGGATTACAATGAGCAGTTCTTC
-,17,TRBV2,-,TRBJ2-3,CASSEALSGGDRDTQYF,TGTGCCAGCAGTGAAGCGCTGTCGGGGGGCGACCGGGATACGCAGTATTTT
-,15,TRBV5-1,-,TRBJ2-2,CASSLRVRGTGELFF,TGCGCCAGCAGCTTGAGGGTCCGGGGCACCGGGGAGCTGTTTTTT
-,16,TRBV20-1,-,TRBJ2-1,CSARISEQGDYNEQFF,TGCAGTGCTAGGATTTCGGAGCAGGGCGACTACAATGAGCAGTTCTTC
few,13,TRBV7-6,-,TRBJ2-3,CASSRRYTDTQYF,TGTGCCAGCAGCCGCAGGTACACAGATACGCAGTATTTT
few,14,TRBV5-1,-,TRBJ2-2,CASSLPGFPGELFF,TGCGCCAGCAGCTTGCCGGGTTTCCCCGGGGAGCTGTTTTTT
many,16,TRBV27,-,TRBJ2-3,CASSPPAEVPTDTQYF,TGTGCCAGCAGTCCACCAGCGGAGGTTCCCACAGATACGCAGTATTTT
many,17,TRBV7-8,-,TRBJ2-6,CASSGRTALSGANVLTF,TGTGCCAGCAGCGGGCGGACGGCTCTCTCTGGGGCCAACGTCCTGACTTTC
few,13,TRBV29-1,-,TRBJ1-1,CSVDQGLNTEAFF,TGCAGCGTTGACCAGGGACTGAACACTGAAGCTTTCTTT
-,14,TRBV7-9,-,TRBJ2-5,CASSPAASRVDQYF,TGTGCCAGCAGCCCTGCGGCTAGCCGGGTAGACCAGTACTTC
few,15,TRBV9,-,TRBJ2-3,CASSEGGGGADTQYF,TGTGCCAGCAGTGAAGGGGGGGGCGGAGCAGATACGCAGTATTTT
few,14,TRBV6-5,-,TRBJ1-6,CASSYSTFNSPLHF,TGTGCCAGCAGTTACTCGACGTTTAATTCACCCCTCCACTTT
-,13,TRBV6-2/TRBV6-3,-,TRBJ1-2,CASSETFYYGYTF,TGTGCCAGCAGTGAGACCTTTTACTATGGCTACACCTTC